This TCR beta chain comes out of a study of OX40 agonist ivuxolimab in advanced cancers. Overall study context: Partial responses occurred in three patients (one hepatocellular carcinoma, two cutaneous melanoma). Findings and caveats of the study: Partial responders at 0.1-3.0 mg/kg showed near-lowest clonal expansion. CD4+ T cells averaged fewer expanded clones than CD8+ T cells.

Produced via immunoSEQ multiplex PCR; TCRdb's table is partial and in-frame only. The table has fewer than 75,000 clones, roughly 87% seen once; the top ten hold approximately 3%. Concerning this clone itself: Its antigen is not known.

Excluded were patients having autoimmune disease history or systemic immunosuppression. Sample: CD4+ or CD8+ T cells sorted from blood, taken in a trial of the OX40 agonist ivuxolimab. The receptor was isolated from an adult with an advanced solid tumor such as melanoma, head and neck, liver or kidney cancer.

CDR3 amino acids: CASSPGQGEGYEQYF. CDR3 nucleotide sequence: TGTGCCAGCAGCCCCGGACAGGGGGAGGGGTACGAGCAGTACTTC. The J gene is TRBJ2-7, the V gene TRBV9, with 10 bases identical to TRBD1. Trimming took 4 bases from V and 4 from J; bases not matched to a gene: 8. The CDR3 loop spans 15 amino acids. Looked up from germline, CDR1 is SGDLS and CDR2 is YYNGEE.